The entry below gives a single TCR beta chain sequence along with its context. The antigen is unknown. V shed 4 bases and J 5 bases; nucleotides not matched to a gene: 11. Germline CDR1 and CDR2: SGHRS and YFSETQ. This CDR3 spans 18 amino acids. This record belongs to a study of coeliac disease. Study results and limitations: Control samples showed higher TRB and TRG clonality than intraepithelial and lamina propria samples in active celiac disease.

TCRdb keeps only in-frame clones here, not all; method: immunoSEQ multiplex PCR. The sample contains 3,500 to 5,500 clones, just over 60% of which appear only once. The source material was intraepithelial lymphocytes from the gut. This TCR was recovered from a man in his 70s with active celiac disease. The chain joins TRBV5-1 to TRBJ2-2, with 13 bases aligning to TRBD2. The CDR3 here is CASSTTSGGPSGTGELFF. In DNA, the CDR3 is TGCGCCAGCAGCACGACTAGCGGGGGGCCGTCGGGGACCGGGGAGCTGTTTTTT.